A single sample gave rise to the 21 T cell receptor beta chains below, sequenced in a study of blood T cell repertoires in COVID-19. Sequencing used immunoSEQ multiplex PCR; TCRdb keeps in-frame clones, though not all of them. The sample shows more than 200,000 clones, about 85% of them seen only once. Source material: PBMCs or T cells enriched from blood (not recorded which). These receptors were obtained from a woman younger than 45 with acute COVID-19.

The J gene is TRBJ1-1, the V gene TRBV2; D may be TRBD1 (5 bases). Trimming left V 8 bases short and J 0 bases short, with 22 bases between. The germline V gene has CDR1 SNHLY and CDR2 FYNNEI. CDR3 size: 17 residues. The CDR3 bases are TGTGCCAGCCCTGAGGGGCCGGGAGTAGGGCTGAACACTGAAGCTTTCTTT. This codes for CASPEGPGVGLNTEAFF.

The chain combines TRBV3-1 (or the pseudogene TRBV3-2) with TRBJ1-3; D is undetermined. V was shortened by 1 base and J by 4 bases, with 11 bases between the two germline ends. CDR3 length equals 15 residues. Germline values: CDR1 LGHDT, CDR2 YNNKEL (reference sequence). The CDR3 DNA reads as TGTGCCAGCAGCCAAGTGAGTAGGGAGGGAAACACCATATATTTT. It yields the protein CASSQVSREGNTIYF.

The DNA of the CDR3 is TGCGCCAGCAGCCAAGAGACAAGATTTAACTATGGCTACACCTTC. Protein product: CASSQETRFNYGYTF. The rearrangement links TRBV4-1 to TRBJ1-2; D ambiguous. Germline V gives CDR1 MGHRA, CDR2 YSYEKL. Trimming removed 0 bases from V and 1 base from J, with 9 bases in between. The length of the CDR3 is 15 residues.

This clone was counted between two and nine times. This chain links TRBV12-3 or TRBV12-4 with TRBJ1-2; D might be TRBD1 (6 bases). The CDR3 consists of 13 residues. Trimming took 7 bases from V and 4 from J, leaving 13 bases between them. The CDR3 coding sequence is TGTGCCAGCACCATCGGGGGGGCCTATGGCTACACCTTC. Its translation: CASTIGGAYGYTF.

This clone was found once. The CDR3 here is CASSGRATNEKLFF. The CDR3 DNA follows: TGTGCCAGCAGCGGCAGGGCAACTAATGAAAAACTGTTTTTT. The chain is built from TRBV9 and TRBJ1-4; tentative D call: TRBD1 (5 bases). V dropped 3 bases and J dropped 0 bases, with 6 bases sitting between them. Germline V CDR1 and CDR2: SGDLS, YYNGEE. This CDR3 is built from 14 residues.

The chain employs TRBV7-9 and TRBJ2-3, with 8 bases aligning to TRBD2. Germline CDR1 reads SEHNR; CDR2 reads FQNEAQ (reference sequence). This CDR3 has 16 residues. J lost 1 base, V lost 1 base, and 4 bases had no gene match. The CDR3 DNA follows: TGTGCCAGCAGCTTAGGACTACTAGCGGGCACAGATACGCAGTATTTT. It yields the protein CASSLGLLAGTDTQYF.

This CDR3 is CASSPTGGASGYTF. The CDR3 region has the DNA TGTGCCAGCAGTCCTACAGGGGGCGCATCTGGCTACACCTTC. V gene TRBV6-4 combines with J gene TRBJ1-2, with 9 bases that match TRBD1. This CDR3 contains 14 residues. The junction had 8 bases not matched to a gene; V was cut back by 5 bases and J by 7 bases. The germline V gene encodes CDR1 MRHNA and CDR2 SNTAGT.

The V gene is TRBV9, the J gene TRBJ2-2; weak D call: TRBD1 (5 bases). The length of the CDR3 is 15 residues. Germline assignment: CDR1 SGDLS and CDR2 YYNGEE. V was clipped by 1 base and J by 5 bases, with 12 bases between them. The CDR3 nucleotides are TGTGCCAGCAGCGTATTAACAGGCGGAACCGGGGAGCTGTTTTTT. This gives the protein CASSVLTGGTGELFF.

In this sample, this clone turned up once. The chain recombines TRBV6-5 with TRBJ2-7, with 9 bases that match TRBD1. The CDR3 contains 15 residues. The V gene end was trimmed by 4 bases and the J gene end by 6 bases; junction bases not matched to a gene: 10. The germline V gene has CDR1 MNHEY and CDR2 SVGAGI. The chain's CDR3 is CASSSSGTGLTEQYF. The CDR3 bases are TGTGCCAGCAGTTCCTCCGGGACAGGGCTCACCGAGCAGTACTTC.

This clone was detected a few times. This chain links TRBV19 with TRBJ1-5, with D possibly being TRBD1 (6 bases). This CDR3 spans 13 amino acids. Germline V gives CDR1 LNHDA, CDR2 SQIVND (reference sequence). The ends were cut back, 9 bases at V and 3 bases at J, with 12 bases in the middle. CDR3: CASRTGPNQPQHF. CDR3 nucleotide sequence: TGTGCCAGCAGAACAGGGCCCAATCAGCCCCAGCATTTT.

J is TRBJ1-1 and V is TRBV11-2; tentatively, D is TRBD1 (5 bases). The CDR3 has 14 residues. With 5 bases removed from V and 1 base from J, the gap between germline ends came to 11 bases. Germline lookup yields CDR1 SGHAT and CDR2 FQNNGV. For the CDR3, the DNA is TGTGCCAGCAGCCCCTTCGGGGGGAACACTGAAGCTTTCTTT. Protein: CASSPFGGNTEAFF.

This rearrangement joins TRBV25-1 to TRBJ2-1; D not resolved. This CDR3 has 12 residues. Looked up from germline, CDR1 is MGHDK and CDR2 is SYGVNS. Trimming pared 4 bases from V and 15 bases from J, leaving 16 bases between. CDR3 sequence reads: CASSARHQRPFF. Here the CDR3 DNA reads TGTGCCAGCAGTGCCAGACACCAACGCCCGTTCTTC.

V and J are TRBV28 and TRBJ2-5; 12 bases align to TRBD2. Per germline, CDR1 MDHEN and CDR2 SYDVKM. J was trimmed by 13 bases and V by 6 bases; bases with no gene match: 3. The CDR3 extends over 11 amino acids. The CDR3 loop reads CASSAGLAGYF. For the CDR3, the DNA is TGTGCCAGCAGCGCGGGACTAGCGGGGTACTTC.

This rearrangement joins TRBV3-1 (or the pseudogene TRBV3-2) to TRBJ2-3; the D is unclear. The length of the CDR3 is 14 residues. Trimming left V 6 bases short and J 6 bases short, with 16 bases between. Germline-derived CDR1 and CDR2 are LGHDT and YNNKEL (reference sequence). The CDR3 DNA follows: TGTGCCAGCAGTCGATCTAGAGCAGAGGATACGCAGTATTTT. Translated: CASSRSRAEDTQYF.

DNA for the CDR3: TGTGCCAGCTCACCCAGACAGGGAAATTATAATTCACCCCTCCACTTT. Translated: CASSPRQGNYNSPLHF. The rearrangement uses TRBV18 and TRBJ1-6, with TRBD1 identical over 7 bases. Germline V gives CDR1 KGHSH, CDR2 LQKENI. This CDR3 has 16 residues. The ends lost 3 bases at V and 4 bases at J; junction bases unmatched: 6. The variable domain in full, completed from reference TRBV18 and TRBJ1-6, reads NAGVMQNPRHLVRRRGQEARLRCSPMKGHSHVYWYRQLPEEGLKFMVYLQKENIIDESGMPKERFSAEFPKEGPSILRIQQVVRGDSAAYFCASSPRQGNYNSPLHFGNGTRLTVT.

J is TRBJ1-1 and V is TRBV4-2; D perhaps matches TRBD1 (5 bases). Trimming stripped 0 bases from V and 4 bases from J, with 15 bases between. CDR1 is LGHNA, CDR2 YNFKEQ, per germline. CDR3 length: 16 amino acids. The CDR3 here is CASSQDQQASRTEAFF. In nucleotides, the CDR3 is TGTGCCAGCAGCCAAGATCAACAGGCCAGCCGCACTGAAGCTTTCTTT.

The CDR3 sequence is CAISESPGIGELFF. The CDR3 nucleotides read TGTGCCATCAGTGAGTCTCCGGGTATAGGGGAGCTGTTTTTT. The rearrangement uses TRBV10-3 and TRBJ2-2; unclear D gene. CDR3 size: 14 residues. V shed 0 bases and J shed 8 bases, with 10 bases lying between them. CDR1 is ENHRY and CDR2 is SYGVKD in the germline V gene.

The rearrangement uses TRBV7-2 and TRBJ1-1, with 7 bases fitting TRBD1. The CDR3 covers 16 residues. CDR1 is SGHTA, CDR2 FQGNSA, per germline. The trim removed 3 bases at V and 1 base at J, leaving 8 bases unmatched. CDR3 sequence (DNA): TGTGCCAGCAGCTTCGACAGGGCTCCTCCGAACACTGAAGCTTTCTTT. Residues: CASSFDRAPPNTEAFF.

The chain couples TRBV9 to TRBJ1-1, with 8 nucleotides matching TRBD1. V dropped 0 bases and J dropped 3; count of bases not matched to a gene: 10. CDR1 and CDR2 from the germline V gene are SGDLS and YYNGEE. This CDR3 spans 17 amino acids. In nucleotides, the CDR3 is TGTGCCAGCAGCGTAGGGGGGCAGGGGGCGCAGGACACTGAAGCTTTCTTT. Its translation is CASSVGGQGAQDTEAFF.

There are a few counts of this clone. The CDR3: CASRHEDRGYNSPLHF. DNA for the CDR3: TGTGCCAGCAGACACGAGGACAGGGGTTATAATTCACCCCTCCACTTT. The chain joins TRBV3-1 (or the pseudogene TRBV3-2) to TRBJ1-6, with 9 bases identical to TRBD1. Germline V gives CDR1 LGHDT, CDR2 YNNKEL (reference sequence). The V and J ends lost 6 bases and 4 bases, in that order; junction bases with no gene match: 7. This CDR3 contains 16 residues.

CDR3 residues: CASSATTSGRRYEQYF. CDR3 DNA sequence: TGTGCCAGCAGCGCGACCACTAGCGGGAGACGATACGAGCAGTACTTC. J is TRBJ2-7 and V is TRBV5-5; 11 bases are a match to TRBD2. The ends lost 4 bases at V and 4 bases at J; junction bases unmatched: 10. The CDR3 loop spans 16 amino acids. Germline CDR1 SGHKS, CDR2 YYEKEE (reference sequence). The variable domain in full, completed from reference TRBV5-5 and TRBJ2-7, reads DAGVTQSPTHLIKTRGQQVTLRCSPISGHKSVSWYQQVLGQGPQFIFQYYEKEERGRGNFPDRFSARQFPNYSSELNVNALLLGDSALYLCASSATTSGRRYEQYFGPGTRLTVT.